The sequence of this T cell receptor (beta chain) was determined in a study of neurological immune-mediated disorders. Looking at the study overall: Within the group of some 34 multiple sclerosis patients, approximately 31 were relapsing-remitting, while 3 were secondary progressive.

PBMCs stored at -80 C, 2 million in total, were the source of the unsorted libraries. The cDNA was produced through 5'RACE with 10-nucleotide random UMIs. Each CDR3 protein is one row after TCRdb ran MiXCR on the 5' RACE reads. In the table there are about 62,000 distinct CDR3 sequences, around 4.8% of which are singletons. This clonotype was picked up many times. The receptor's source is a woman aged 50 to 60 with multiple sclerosis. Sequences were obtained from PBMCs.

The CDR3 loop reads CASSDALGAGTEAFF. CDR3 coding DNA: TGTGCCAGCAGCGACGCCCTCGGGGCTGGCACTGAAGCTTTCTTT. This sequence joins TRBV5-5 and TRBJ1-1; weak D call: TRBD1 (5 bases). The germline V gene has CDR1 SGHKS and CDR2 YYEKEE (reference sequence). V lost 4 bases, J lost 4 bases, and 17 bases lay in between. The CDR3 is 15 residues long.